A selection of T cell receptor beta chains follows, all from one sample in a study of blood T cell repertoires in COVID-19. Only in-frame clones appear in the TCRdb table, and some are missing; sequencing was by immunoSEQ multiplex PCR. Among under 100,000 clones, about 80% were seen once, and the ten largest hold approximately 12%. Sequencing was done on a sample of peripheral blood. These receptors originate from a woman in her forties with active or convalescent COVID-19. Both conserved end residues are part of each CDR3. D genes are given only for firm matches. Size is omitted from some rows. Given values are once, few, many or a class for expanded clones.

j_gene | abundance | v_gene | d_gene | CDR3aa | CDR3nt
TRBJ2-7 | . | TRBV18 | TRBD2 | CASSPRLAGIEEQYF | TGTGCCAGCTCACCACGGCTAGCGGGAATAGAAGAGCAGTACTTC
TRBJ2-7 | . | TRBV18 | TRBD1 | CASSPPGTAVYYF | TGTGCCAGCTCACCACCCGGGACAGCCGTCTATTACTTC
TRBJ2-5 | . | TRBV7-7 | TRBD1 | CASSPGTGGETQYF | TGTGCTAGCAGCCCGGGGACAGGAGGGGAGACCCAGTACTTC
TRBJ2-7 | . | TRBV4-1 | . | CASSQGIQGPYEQYF | TGCGCCAGCAGCCAAGGAATACAGGGACCCTACGAGCAGTACTTC
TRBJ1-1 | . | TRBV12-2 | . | CASRLGRRPQRGLNTEAFF | TGTGCAAGTCGCTTAGGCCGGCGTCCCCAGAGGGGGCTGAACACTGAAGCTTTCTTT
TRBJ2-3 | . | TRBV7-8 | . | CASSPTIPGSSTDTQYF | TGTGCCAGCAGCCCGACCATACCGGGATCCAGCACAGATACGCAGTATTTT
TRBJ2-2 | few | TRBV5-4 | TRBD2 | CASSSKLAGDTGELFF | TGTGCCAGCAGCTCGAAACTAGCGGGAGATACCGGGGAGCTGTTTTTT
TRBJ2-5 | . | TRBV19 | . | CASRPPGQETQYF | TGTGCCAGTCGTCCCCCGGGGCAAGAGACCCAGTACTTC
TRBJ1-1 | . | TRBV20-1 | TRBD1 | CSASGLTGASSTEAFF | TGCAGTGCTAGTGGGCTAACAGGGGCGAGTTCTACTGAAGCTTTCTTT
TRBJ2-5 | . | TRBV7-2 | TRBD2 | CASRLAGQETQYF | TGTGCCAGCCGGCTAGCGGGCCAAGAGACCCAGTACTTC
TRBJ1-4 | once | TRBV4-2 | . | CASSPRTGVGTNEKLFF | TGTGCCAGCAGCCCCCGGACGGGGGTAGGGACTAATGAAAAACTGTTTTTT
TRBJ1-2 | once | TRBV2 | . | CASRRGWQDGYTF | TGTGCCAGCAGGCGGGGTTGGCAGGATGGCTACACCTTC
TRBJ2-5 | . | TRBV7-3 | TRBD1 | CASSKGGLETQYF | TGTGCCAGCAGCAAAGGGGGCTTAGAGACCCAGTACTTC
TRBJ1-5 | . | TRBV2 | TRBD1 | CASRGGTGGFQPQHF | TGTGCCAGCAGGGGCGGGACAGGGGGCTTTCAGCCCCAGCATTTT